Listed here are 24 T cell receptor beta chains from one sample, sequenced in a study of T-cell memory formation after mild COVID-19. Each CDR3 protein gets one entry after TCRdb re-called the 5' RACE reads with MiXCR. The sample records roughly 400,000 distinct CDR3 sequences, approximately 24% being singletons. The specimen sequenced was PBMCs or a T cell subset sorted from them (not recorded which). The receptors derive from an adult woman who had mild COVID-19 (a few samples of this study predate the infection). Cell type and time point are not known.

This rearrangement joins TRBV7-9 to TRBJ1-2; 9 bases agree with TRBD1. V was clipped by 5 bases and J by 6 bases; unmatched bases: 1. This CDR3 has 12 amino acids. The germline CDR1 and CDR2 sequences are SEHNR and FQNEAQ (reference sequence). The CDR3 spells CASSGQGNGYTF. The CDR3 nucleotides are TGTGCCAGCAGCGGACAGGGGAATGGCTACACCTTC.

The rearrangement uses TRBV24-1 and TRBJ2-5; 12 positions agree with TRBD2. Germline V lookup: CDR1 KGHDR, CDR2 SFDVKD. V trimming: 1 base; J trimming: 3 bases; junction bases outside the gene matches: 2. The CDR3 loop spans 16 amino acids. CDR3: CATSDFRLAGEETQYF. CDR3 DNA: TGTGCCACCAGTGATTTCAGACTAGCGGGAGAAGAGACCCAGTACTTC.

This clonotype has a handful of counts. V and J are TRBV7-2 and TRBJ1-6; a possible D gene is TRBD1 (6 bases). Per germline, CDR1 SGHTA and CDR2 FQGNSA. CDR3 size: 13 residues. V lost 0 bases and J 10 bases, leaving 7 bases between the germline ends. The CDR3 region has the DNA TGTGCCAGCAGCTTAGCGGGACACTCACCCCTCCACTTT. This gives the protein CASSLAGHSPLHF.

V usage is TRBV9 and J usage is TRBJ2-4, with D unclear. The CDR3 runs 15 residues. The germline V gene has CDR1 SGDLS and CDR2 YYNGEE. The germline V and J ends were trimmed by 0 bases and 2 bases, with 9 bases remaining between them. As DNA, the CDR3 is TGTGCCAGCAGCGTAGGACGATCGCCCAAAAACATTCAGTACTTC. Its protein product is CASSVGRSPKNIQYF. The complete variable domain, with remaining parts taken from reference TRBV9 and TRBJ2-4, reads DSGVTQTPKHLITATGQRVTLRCSPRSGDLSVYWYQQSLDQGLQFLIQYYNGEERAKGNILERFSAQQFPDLHSELNLSSLELGDSALYFCASSVGRSPKNIQYFGAGTRLSVL.

This clonotype was observed a few times. The chain's CDR3 is CASSFTPAPSTDTQYF. In DNA form, the CDR3 reads TGTGCCAGCAGTTTCACCCCGGCCCCAAGCACAGATACGCAGTATTTT. The gene calls are TRBV12-3 or TRBV12-4 and TRBJ2-3; no reliable D call. Trimming left V 3 bases short and J 0 bases short, with 13 bases between. The CDR3 is made up of 16 amino acids.

This clonotype was picked up a small number of times. The chain carries TRBV7-9 and TRBJ1-1; tentative D call: TRBD1 (5 bases). Trimming removed 5 bases from V and 1 base from J, with 8 bases in between. The CDR3 length is 13 residues. Germline-derived CDR1 and CDR2 are SEHNR and FQNEAQ (reference sequence). CDR3 in DNA: TGTGCCAGCAGCATCAGGGAGAACACTGAAGCTTTCTTT. Translation: CASSIRENTEAFF.

This clonotype was recorded a few times. The V call is TRBV5-1, the J call TRBJ2-3; D is uncertain. From germline, CDR1 is SGHRS and CDR2 YFSETQ. Trimming pared 1 base from V and 0 bases from J, leaving 6 bases between. This CDR3 spans 14 amino acids. CDR3 region: CASSLTPSTDTQYF. DNA of the CDR3: TGCGCCAGCAGCTTGACTCCGAGCACAGATACGCAGTATTTT.

The V and J genes are TRBV5-8 and TRBJ1-4; no firm D call. V dropped 3 bases and J dropped 11 bases, with 11 bases sitting between them. CDR1 is SGHTS and CDR2 is YDEGEE in the germline V gene. CDR3 length equals 12 residues. CDR3 bases: TGTGCCAGCAGCTCTCTAACGGAGAAACTGTTTTTT. Translation: CASSSLTEKLFF.

The chain couples TRBV7-9 to TRBJ2-7, with TRBD2 as a possible D gene (6 bases). CDR3 length equals 12 residues. Germline values: CDR1 SEHNR, CDR2 FQNEAQ (reference sequence). V dropped 11 bases and J dropped 5 bases, with 16 bases sitting between them. CDR3 sequence (DNA): TGTGCCCTCGGTCGGGGGTTCGACGAGCAGTACTTC. Its translation: CALGRGFDEQYF.

This clonotype was picked up a small number of times. This rearrangement joins TRBV7-9 to TRBJ2-7, with 10 bases identical to TRBD1. Germline trimming cut 5 bases from V and 3 bases from J; bases unmatched to any gene: 7. There are 15 residues in the CDR3. CDR1 and CDR2 from the germline V gene are SEHNR and FQNEAQ (reference sequence). CDR3 region: CASSPADRGVYEQYF. Written as DNA, the CDR3 is TGTGCCAGCAGCCCGGCGGACAGGGGGGTCTACGAGCAGTACTTC.

This chain joins TRBV20-1 and TRBJ2-7, with D unclear. V was trimmed by 0 bases and J by 6 bases, leaving 9 bases between them. Germline V CDR1 and CDR2: DFQATT, SNEGSKA (reference sequence). This CDR3 has 12 amino acids. In DNA form, the CDR3 reads TGCAGTGCTAGAGATCCCGGACGCGAGCAGTACTTC. This translates into CSARDPGREQYF.

This clonotype was detected a few times. The chain combines TRBV5-1 with TRBJ1-2; 9 positions match TRBD1. CDR1 SGHRS and CDR2 YFSETQ come from the germline V gene. The CDR3 has 15 amino acids. The V and J ends lost 4 bases and 4 bases, in that order; junction bases with no gene match: 8. CDR3: CASSAYRGRGYGYTF. In DNA, the CDR3 is TGCGCCAGCAGCGCTTACAGGGGGCGCGGCTATGGCTACACCTTC.

The chain couples TRBV12-3 or TRBV12-4 to TRBJ1-2, with D possibly TRBD1 on 5 matching bases. V was shortened by 5 bases and J by 4 bases, with 20 bases between the two germline ends. The CDR3 extends over 16 amino acids. The CDR3 spells CASSPRGMGPIYGYTF. For the CDR3, the DNA is TGTGCCAGCAGTCCCCGGGGGATGGGCCCGATCTATGGCTACACCTTC.

The V and J genes are TRBV5-5 and TRBJ2-1, with 10 bases matching TRBD2. The CDR3 is 17 amino acids. Germline V gene sequence: CDR1 SGHKS, CDR2 YYEKEE (reference sequence). V trimming: 7 bases; J trimming: 7 bases; junction bases outside the gene matches: 17. This chain's CDR3 is CASSGDGAGGPGNEQFF. The CDR3 DNA is TGTGCCAGCTCCGGTGATGGAGCGGGGGGGCCGGGGAATGAGCAGTTCTTC.

This clonotype was observed a single time. The chain uses TRBV24-1 and TRBJ1-2; D is possibly TRBD1 (6 bases). CDR1 is KGHDR, CDR2 SFDVKD, per germline. Trimming shortened V by 4 bases and J by 4 bases, and 12 bases separated the two germline ends. CDR3 size: 14 residues. The CDR3 here is CATSDAGEGYGYTF. Here the CDR3 DNA reads TGTGCCACCAGTGACGCAGGGGAAGGCTATGGCTACACCTTC.

The rearrangement joins TRBV7-9 to TRBJ2-6, with 8 bases that match TRBD2. The ends lost 0 bases at V and 0 bases at J; junction bases unmatched: 4. The CDR3 runs to 18 residues. Germline V gene lookup returns CDR1 SEHNR and CDR2 FQNEAQ (reference sequence). The CDR3 DNA reads TGTGCCAGCAGCTTAGCGCGGGGGGTAGTCTCTGGGGCCAACGTCCTGACTTTC. This encodes CASSLARGVVSGANVLTF.

The chain combines TRBV5-1 with TRBJ2-5; D is tentatively TRBD1 or TRBD2 (6 bases each). V dropped 0 bases and J dropped 1 base, with 16 bases sitting between them. The CDR3 sequence is 17 residues long. Germline V CDR1 and CDR2: SGHRS, YFSETQ. In nucleotides, the CDR3 is TGCGCCAGCAGCTTGGTGCCAGGAGGGGGTTCCCAAGAGACCCAGTACTTC. It yields the protein CASSLVPGGGSQETQYF.

The chain employs TRBV3-1 and TRBJ1-1; D call uncertain. Trimming left V 0 bases short and J 11 bases short, with 13 bases between. CDR1 is LGHDT, CDR2 YNNKEL, per germline (reference sequence). There are 13 residues in the CDR3. CDR3 protein: CASSQDTPGEAFF. The DNA of the CDR3 is TGTGCCAGCAGCCAAGACACCCCGGGCGAGGCTTTCTTT.

The rearrangement uses TRBV18 and TRBJ1-2; 8 bases align to TRBD1. Trimming took 3 bases from V and 4 from J; bases not matched to a gene: 7. The germline gives CDR1 KGHSH, CDR2 LQKENI. The CDR3 sequence is 15 residues long. CDR3 coding DNA: TGTGCCAGCTCACCCAGGGGGCCCTCCCTCTATGGCTACACCTTC. Residues: CASSPRGPSLYGYTF.

This sequence joins TRBV7-8 and TRBJ2-7, with D perhaps TRBD2 (6 bases). CDR1 SGHVS and CDR2 FQNEAQ come from the germline V gene. This CDR3 has 16 residues. Trimming shortened V by 10 bases and J by 3 bases, and 25 bases separated the two germline ends. The CDR3 loop reads CATELTGRDRGYEQYF. CDR3 sequence (DNA): TGTGCCACCGAACTTACGGGGCGGGATCGAGGCTACGAGCAGTACTTC.

This clonotype turned up a few times. The V gene is TRBV7-3, the J gene TRBJ1-1; D is ambiguous. Trimming removed 3 bases from V and 4 bases from J, with 12 bases in between. The length of the CDR3 is 14 residues. Germline assignment: CDR1 SGHTA and CDR2 FQGTGA. CDR3 nucleotide sequence: TGTGCCAGCAGCTTGACGGGAGCTTCCACTGAAGCTTTCTTT. Translating gives CASSLTGASTEAFF.

DNA of the CDR3: TGCAGCGCCTTTCTAGAGACCCAGTACTTC. Its protein product is CSAFLETQYF. The chain uses TRBV29-1 and TRBJ2-5; no clear D gene. This CDR3 spans 10 amino acids. The V end was cut by 7 bases, the J end by 4 bases, with 7 bases between. CDR1 and CDR2 from the germline V gene are SQVTM and ANQGSEA.

This chain uses TRBV15 with TRBJ2-1; 7 bases are a match to TRBD2. J was trimmed by 2 bases and V by 3 bases; bases with no gene match: 4. The CDR3 covers 15 residues. CDR1 LNHNV and CDR2 YYDKDF come from the germline V gene (reference sequence). CDR3 loop: CATSRTSTPYNEQFF. In DNA, the CDR3 is TGTGCCACCAGCAGGACTAGCACCCCCTACAATGAGCAGTTCTTC.

At least ten counts were recorded for this clonotype. The V gene is TRBV12-3 or TRBV12-4, the J gene TRBJ2-1; 7 bases match TRBD2. With 6 bases clipped from V and 0 bases from J, the junction kept 5 bases outside the gene matches. CDR3 size: 15 residues. The chain's CDR3 is CASSAAGSSYNEQFF. DNA for the CDR3: TGTGCCAGCAGCGCAGCGGGAAGCTCCTACAATGAGCAGTTCTTC.